This TCR beta chain was observed in a study of shared clonotypes between healthy human individuals. Looking at the study overall: Plates per donor: three CD4 naive, three CD4 memory, two CD8 naive, one CD8 memory.

Sequencing used immunoSEQ multiplex PCR; TCRdb keeps in-frame clones, though not all of them. Counted here are 2 million to 3 million clones, approximately 94% occurring once; the ten biggest clones make up 0.36%. Nashville, Tennessee was home to all donors, each a Caucasian adult. Concerning this clone itself: The antigen is undetermined.

The CDR3 runs 19 residues. The germline V and J ends were trimmed by 5 bases and 0 bases, with 25 bases remaining between them. CDR1 and CDR2 from the germline V gene are SEHNR and FQNEAQ (reference sequence). Study results and caveats: It was anticipated that sequencing depth would influence how many clonotypes donors shared.

This clonotype was obtained from a young man in good health. Some clones in this sample may be carry-over from other donors' samples. Input material: naive CD4+ T cells from PBMCs. The subset: CD45RA+ positively selected. The chain recombines TRBV7-9 with TRBJ1-1, with a possible D match to TRBD1 (5 bases). This chain's CDR3 is CASSPRFPGGRGLNTEAFF. The CDR3 region has the DNA TGTGCCAGCAGCCCCCGATTCCCCGGGGGACGGGGATTGAACACTGAAGCTTTCTTT.